The 15 T cell receptor beta chains below all came from one sample that was sequenced in a study of T cells in women clearing cervical HPV infection. Method: immunoSEQ multiplex PCR; TCRdb's copy keeps in-frame clones and lacks some. In total, the table holds around 31,000 clones. The sample consisted of blood buffy coat. The receptors originated from a woman between 18 and 69 years old with a cervical HPV16 infection that either progressed to CIN3+ or cleared (not recorded which).

The CDR3 region is CASMARRGRDGANVLTF. The covered CDR3 bases are TGTGCCAGCATGGCTCGGCGGGGACGGGATGGGGCCAACGTC. The chain couples TRBV28 to TRBJ2-6; the D gene is possibly TRBD2 (6 bases). Coverage ceases 3 residues before the CDR3 finishes, and the germline J gene fills in the end. The V gene's germline CDR1 is MDHEN and CDR2 SYDVKM. The V end lost 7 bases, the J end lost 3 bases, and 19 bases lay between the germline ends. The CDR3 length is 17 residues.

Comment on this clone: Read sequence stops 3 residues before the CDR3 end, and the germline J gene provides the missing end. The chain couples TRBV28 to TRBJ2-7; D gene ambiguous. The ends were cut back, 5 bases at V and 0 bases at J, with 5 bases in the middle. Germline assignment: CDR1 MDHEN and CDR2 SYDVKM. The CDR3 is made up of 12 amino acids. The CDR3 loop is CASSLNSYEQYF. The covered CDR3 bases are TGTGCCAGCAGTCTTAACTCCTACGAG.

Comment on this clone: The CDR3 is cut off 3 residues early in the read; its end comes from the germline J gene. The chain has TRBV2 and TRBJ1-2; D is uncertain. Between the trimmed V and J ends, which lost 8 bases and 7 bases, there was a span of 20 bases. CDR1 is SNHLY, CDR2 FYNNEI, per germline. This CDR3 contains 14 residues. CDR3 bases read: TGTGCCAGCTCTCCGGAAGCCCAAAGCGGTGGC. It specifies CASSPEAQSGG. The entire CDR3 protein reads CASSPEAQSGGYTF.

Note on this clone: Sequencing ends 3 residues short of the CDR3 end; the germline J gene provides the rest. This sequence joins TRBV30 and TRBJ2-1; D gene unclear. Germline CDR1 and CDR2: GTSNPN and SVGIG (reference sequence). The CDR3 has 12 residues. With 4 bases removed from V and 4 bases from J, the gap between germline ends came to 8 bases. Here the CDR3 reads CAWTLQYNEQFF. Partial CDR3 DNA: TGTGCCTGGACCCTTCAGTACAATGAG.

Regarding this clone: The DNA ends 3 residues before the CDR3 does, and the rest of the CDR3 is filled in from the germline J gene. The chain recombines TRBV28 with TRBJ1-4; possibly TRBD1 for D (6 bases). From germline, CDR1 is MDHEN and CDR2 SYDVKM. The CDR3 loop spans 14 amino acids. Trimming cost V 3 bases and J 8 bases, with 13 bases left between them. The CDR3 bases that were read are TGTGCCAGCAGTTTTAACAGGGTGGTCGAAAAA. Amino acids: CASSFNRVVEK. From start to end, the CDR3 is CASSFNRVVEKLFF.

About this clone: With the read ending 3 residues before the CDR3 end, the germline J gene is used to fill in that end. The genes are TRBV11-2 and TRBJ2-7, with a possible D match to TRBD2 (5 bases). Looked up from germline, CDR1 is SGHAT and CDR2 is FQNNGV. The V gene lost 2 bases and the J gene lost 2 bases, with 7 bases spanning the gap. The CDR3 is 13 amino acids. The CDR3 loop is CASSLLATYEQYF. Incomplete CDR3 DNA: TGTGCCAGCAGCTTACTAGCTACCTACGAG. Drawing the rest from reference TRBV11-2 and TRBJ2-7, the complete variable domain is EAGVAQSPRYKIIEKRQSVAFWCNPISGHATLYWYQQILGQGPKLLIQFQNNGVVDDSQLPKDRFSAERLKGVDSTLKIQPAKLEDSAVYLCASSLLATYEQYFGPGTRLTVT.

For this clone: The CDR3 extends 3 residues past the end of the read, so its final part is completed from the germline J gene. J is TRBJ2-1 and V is TRBV9; 9 positions agree with TRBD2. Germline CDR1 and CDR2: SGDLS and YYNGEE. The CDR3 is made up of 15 amino acids. Germline trimming cut 0 bases from V and 9 bases from J; bases unmatched to any gene: 7. The CDR3 protein is CASSVGGRATIEQFF. The DNA read from the CDR3 is TGTGCCAGCAGCGTAGGCGGGAGGGCCACTATTGAG.

For this clone: The CDR3 end falls 3 residues outside the read, so it is completed with the germline J gene. V usage is TRBV30 and J usage is TRBJ2-7; 12 bases map to TRBD2. The CDR3 runs 14 residues. Trimming removed 2 bases from V and 5 bases from J; junction bases left unmatched: 4. Germline V gene lookup returns CDR1 GTSNPN and CDR2 SVGIG (reference sequence). The covered CDR3 bases are TGTGCCTGGAGTTGGACTAGCGGGAACGACGAG. Its protein is CAWSWTSGNDE. The whole CDR3 is CAWSWTSGNDEQYF. Based on the CDR3 plus reference TRBV30 and TRBJ2-7, the full variable domain is SQTIHQWPATLVQPVGSPLSLECTVEGTSNPNLYWYRQAAGRGLQLLFYSVGIGQISSEVPQNLSASRPQDRQFILSSKKLLLSDSGFYLCAWSWTSGNDEQYFGPGTRLTVT.

Comments on this clone: The DNA ends 3 residues before the CDR3 does, and the rest of the CDR3 is filled in from the germline J gene. This chain connects TRBV19 to TRBJ1-1, with a possible D match to TRBD1 (6 bases). The germline CDR1 and CDR2 sequences are LNHDA and SQIVND (reference sequence). V was trimmed by 6 bases and J by 1 base, leaving 15 bases between them. The CDR3 covers 15 residues. Here the CDR3 reads CASSTRTARNTEAFF. The sequenced CDR3 bases are TGTGCCAGTAGCACTCGGACAGCCCGGAACACTGAA. Filled out from reference TRBV19 and TRBJ1-1, the complete variable domain reads DGGITQSPKYLFRKEGQNVTLSCEQNLNHDAMYWYRQDPGQGLRLIYYSQIVNDFQKGDIAEGYSVSREKKESFPLTVTSAQKNPTAFYLCASSTRTARNTEAFFGQGTRLTVV.

Turning to this clone: The read terminates 3 residues before the CDR3 end, so the remaining end is supplied by the germline J gene. The chain uses TRBV7-9 and TRBJ2-5; D unresolved. V was clipped by 3 bases and J by 2 bases, with 13 bases between them. Germline V lookup: CDR1 SEHNR, CDR2 FQNEAQ (reference sequence). The CDR3 spans 15 residues. Incomplete CDR3 DNA: TGTGCCAGCAGCTTGTCCCGGAGCGCGCAAGAGACC. This translates into CASSLSRSAQET. The whole CDR3 is CASSLSRSAQETQYF.

CDR3 DNA, as far as it was read: TGTGCCAGTATTCCATCGGCCGGGACAGGGGAGATCGGTGGC. Amino acids: CASIPSAGTGEIGG. The entire CDR3 is CASIPSAGTGEIGGYTF. V usage is TRBV19 and J usage is TRBJ1-2, with 10 bases matching TRBD1. The read falls 3 residues short of the CDR3 end, and the missing part is taken from the germline J gene. The CDR3 is 17 residues long. J lost 7 bases, V lost 7 bases, and 18 bases had no gene match. CDR1 and CDR2 (germline): LNHDA, SQIVND (reference sequence).

The CDR3 bases that were read are TGTGCCAGTAGTATGGGACTAGCGGGCGCCACAGATACG. Translation: CASSMGLAGATDT. The entire CDR3 protein reads CASSMGLAGATDTQYF. This chain uses TRBV19 with TRBJ2-3, with 12 bases fitting TRBD2. The sequence runs out 3 residues before the end of the CDR3; the remainder is reconstructed from the germline J gene. J lost 2 bases, V lost 3 bases, and 3 bases had no gene match. CDR3 length: 16 amino acids. Germline CDR1 LNHDA, CDR2 SQIVND (reference sequence).

A word on this clone: The sequenced fragment ends 3 residues before the CDR3 boundary, so the rest is inferred from the germline J gene. V gene TRBV20-1 combines with J gene TRBJ2-1; 8 nucleotides align to TRBD2. J was trimmed by 4 bases and V by 0 bases; bases with no gene match: 8. This CDR3 has 16 residues. Germline CDR1 reads DFQATT; CDR2 reads SNEGSKA (reference sequence). The CDR3 region is CSARDPSGGLYNEQFF. The CDR3 DNA, read in part, is TGCAGTGCTAGAGATCCCTCGGGGGGGCTATACAATGAG.

On this clone: The missing CDR3 end, 3 residues past where the read stops, is filled in from the germline J gene. This rearrangement joins TRBV5-4 to TRBJ1-1; D unclear. The CDR3 has 14 residues. V dropped 0 bases and J dropped 1 base, with 7 bases sitting between them. Germline assignment: CDR1 SGHNT and CDR2 YYREEE (reference sequence). The CDR3 reads CASSLDRRNTEAFF. CDR3 DNA (partial): TGTGCCAGCAGCTTGGACAGACGGAACACTGAA.

The CDR3 bases that were read are TGTGCCAGCTCACCGATTGGACAGACTAAGTTACCC. Translation gives CASSPIGQTKLP. In full, the CDR3 is CASSPIGQTKLPQHF. The chain is built from TRBV18 and TRBJ1-5; weak D call: TRBD1 (6 bases). The read is 3 residues too short to cover the CDR3 end, so that end is filled in from the germline J gene. CDR1 KGHSH and CDR2 LQKENI come from the germline V gene. This CDR3 comprises 15 residues.